This T cell receptor (beta chain) was recorded in a study of blood T cells in healthy people across ages. A J-beta primer mix and a sample-barcoded 5' primer were used in a second PCR of about 7 to 12 cycles. One entry per CDR3 protein results from TCRdb running MiXCR on the 5' RACE reads. The sample carries about 800,000 distinct CDR3 sequences, 25% recorded once. This CDR3 has 11 amino acids. From germline, CDR1 is SQVTM and CDR2 ANQGSEA. Trimming took 6 bases from V and 10 from J, leaving 15 bases between them. In terms of origin and age, donors were healthy Caucasian individuals from Russia aged roughly 6 to 90. Each sample provided at least 6 micrograms of extracted total RNA. Of note for this clonotype: Its matching antigen is unknown.

Study results and limitations: There were more naive CD4+ cells and higher diversity in long-lived donors than in aged donors.

The sample was also linked to a second study, of T cells of mothers and their children. From that paper: In each mother, TCR beta CDR3 reads exceeded 9 million; in each child, they numbered around 3 million.

J is TRBJ1-1 and V is TRBV29-1; D is perhaps TRBD1 (5 bases). Sequencing used blood. The source is a boy aged 10-17 years in good health. The CDR3, as DNA: TGCAGCGTCCCTCGGGGGTACGGAGCTTTCTTT. Protein: CSVPRGYGAFF.